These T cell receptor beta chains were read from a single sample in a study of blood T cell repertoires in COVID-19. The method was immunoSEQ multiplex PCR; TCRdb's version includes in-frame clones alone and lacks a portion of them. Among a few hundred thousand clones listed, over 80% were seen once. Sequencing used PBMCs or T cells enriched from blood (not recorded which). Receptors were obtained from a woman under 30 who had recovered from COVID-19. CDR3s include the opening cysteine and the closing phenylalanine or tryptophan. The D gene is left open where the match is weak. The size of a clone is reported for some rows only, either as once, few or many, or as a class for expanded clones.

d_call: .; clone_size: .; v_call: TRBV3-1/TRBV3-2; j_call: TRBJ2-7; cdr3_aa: CASSQISAEQYF; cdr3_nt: TGTGCCAGCAGCCAAATTAGCGCGGAGCAGTACTTC
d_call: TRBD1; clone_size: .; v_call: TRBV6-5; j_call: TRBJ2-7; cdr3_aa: CASSYLGQGAYEQYF; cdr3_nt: TGTGCCAGCAGTTACTTAGGACAGGGAGCCTACGAGCAGTACTTC
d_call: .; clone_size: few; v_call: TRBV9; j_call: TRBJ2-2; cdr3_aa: CASSVVQEATGELFF; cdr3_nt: TGTGCCAGCAGCGTAGTACAGGAAGCCACCGGGGAGCTGTTTTTT
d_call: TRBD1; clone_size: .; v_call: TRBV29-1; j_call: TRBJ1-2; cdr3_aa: CSVRTGGSYGYTF; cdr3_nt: TGCAGCGTTAGGACAGGGGGCAGCTATGGCTACACCTTC
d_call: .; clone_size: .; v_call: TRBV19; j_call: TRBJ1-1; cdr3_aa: CASSIEPTRGTEAFF; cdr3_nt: TGTGCCAGTAGTATAGAGCCTACGCGGGGCACTGAAGCTTTCTTT
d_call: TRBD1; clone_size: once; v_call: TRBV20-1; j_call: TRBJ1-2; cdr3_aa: CRTGVYGYTF; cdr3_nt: TGCAGGACAGGGGTGTATGGCTACACCTTC
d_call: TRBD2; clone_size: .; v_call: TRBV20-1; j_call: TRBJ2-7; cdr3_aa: CSASVPTSGRTYEQYF; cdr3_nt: TGCAGTGCTAGTGTTCCTACTAGCGGGAGGACCTACGAGCAGTACTTC
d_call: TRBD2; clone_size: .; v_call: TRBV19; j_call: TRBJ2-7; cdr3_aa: CASRENGGVGSYEQYF; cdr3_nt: TGTGCCAGTAGGGAAAACGGGGGGGTTGGCTCCTACGAGCAGTACTTC
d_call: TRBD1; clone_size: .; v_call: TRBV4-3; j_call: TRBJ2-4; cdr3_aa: CASSPDRGWDIQYF; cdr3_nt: TGCGCCAGCAGCCCTGACAGGGGGTGGGACATTCAGTACTTC
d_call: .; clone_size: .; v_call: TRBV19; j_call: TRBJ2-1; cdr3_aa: CASSMIGGNEQFF; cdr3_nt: TGTGCCAGTAGTATGATCGGCGGCAATGAGCAGTTCTTC
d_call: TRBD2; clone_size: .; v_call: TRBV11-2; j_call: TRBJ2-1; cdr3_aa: CASSGGLADYNEQFF; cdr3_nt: TGTGCCAGCAGTGGAGGACTAGCGGACTACAATGAGCAGTTCTTC
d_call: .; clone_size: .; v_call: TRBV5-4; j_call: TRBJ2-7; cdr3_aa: CASSSPGVTYEQYF; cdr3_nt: TGTGCCAGCAGTTCGCCAGGGGTGACCTACGAGCAGTACTTC
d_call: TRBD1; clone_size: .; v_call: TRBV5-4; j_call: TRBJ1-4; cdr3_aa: CASSPGGGNEKLFF; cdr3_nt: TGTGCCAGCAGCCCAGGGGGCGGCAATGAAAAACTGTTTTTT
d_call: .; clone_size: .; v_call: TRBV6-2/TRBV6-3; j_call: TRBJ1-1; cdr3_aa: CASSGRGKVNTEAFF; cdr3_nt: TGTGCCAGCAGTGGACGGGGGAAGGTGAACACTGAAGCTTTCTTT
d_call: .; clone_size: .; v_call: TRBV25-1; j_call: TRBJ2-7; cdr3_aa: CASSEYKGAYEQYF; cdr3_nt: TGTGCCAGCAGTGAATATAAGGGAGCCTACGAGCAGTACTTC
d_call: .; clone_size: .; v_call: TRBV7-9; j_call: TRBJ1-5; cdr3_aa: CASSLTGNSNQPQHF; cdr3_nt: TGTGCCAGCAGCTTAACAGGAAATAGCAATCAGCCCCAGCATTTT
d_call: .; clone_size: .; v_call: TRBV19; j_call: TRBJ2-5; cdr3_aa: CASSSSAQETQYF; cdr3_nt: TGTGCCAGTAGTTCTAGCGCCCAAGAGACCCAGTACTTC
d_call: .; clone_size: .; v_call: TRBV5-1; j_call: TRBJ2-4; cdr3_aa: CASNFLSGAKNIQYF; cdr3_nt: TGCGCCAGCAATTTCCTGTCGGGGGCCAAAAACATTCAGTACTTC
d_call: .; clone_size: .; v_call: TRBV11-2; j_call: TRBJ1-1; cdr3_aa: CASSLGILGGEAFF; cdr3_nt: TGTGCCAGCAGCTTAGGTATCCTGGGGGGTGAAGCTTTCTTT
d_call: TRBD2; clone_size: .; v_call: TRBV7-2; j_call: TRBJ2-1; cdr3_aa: CASSLYRGGDNEQFF; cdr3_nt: TGTGCCAGCAGCTTATACCGCGGGGGAGACAATGAGCAGTTCTTC
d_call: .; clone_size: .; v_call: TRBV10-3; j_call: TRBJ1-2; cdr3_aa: CAISEGQGYGYTF; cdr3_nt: TGTGCCATCAGTGAGGGGCAGGGCTATGGCTACACCTTC
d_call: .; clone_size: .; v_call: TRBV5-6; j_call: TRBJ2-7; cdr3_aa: CASSLEGEHSYEQYF; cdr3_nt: TGTGCCAGCAGCTTGGAGGGGGAACACTCCTACGAGCAGTACTTC
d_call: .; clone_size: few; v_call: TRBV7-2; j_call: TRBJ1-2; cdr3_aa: CASSFLQGDGYTF; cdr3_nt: TGTGCCAGCAGCTTTCTCCAGGGTGACGGCTACACCTTC
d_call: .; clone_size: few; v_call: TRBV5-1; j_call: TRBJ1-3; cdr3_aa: CASSLAGSGGNTIYF; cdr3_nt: TGCGCCAGCAGCTTGGCCGGTTCTGGTGGAAACACCATATATTTT
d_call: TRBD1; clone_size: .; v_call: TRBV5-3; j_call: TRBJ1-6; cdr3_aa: CARSLCRDRVIPVDSPLHF; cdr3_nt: TGTGCCAGAAGCTTGTGTCGGGACAGGGTGATCCCGGTCGATTCACCCCTCCACTTT
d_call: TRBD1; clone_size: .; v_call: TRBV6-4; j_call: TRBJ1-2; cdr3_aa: CASREDRGSGYTF; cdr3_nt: TGTGCCAGCAGAGAGGACAGGGGAAGTGGCTACACCTTC
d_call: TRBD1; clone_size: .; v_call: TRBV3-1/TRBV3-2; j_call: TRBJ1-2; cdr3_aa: CASSQDGTGSRGYTF; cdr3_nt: TGTGCCAGCAGCCAAGATGGGACAGGGTCGCGTGGCTACACCTTC